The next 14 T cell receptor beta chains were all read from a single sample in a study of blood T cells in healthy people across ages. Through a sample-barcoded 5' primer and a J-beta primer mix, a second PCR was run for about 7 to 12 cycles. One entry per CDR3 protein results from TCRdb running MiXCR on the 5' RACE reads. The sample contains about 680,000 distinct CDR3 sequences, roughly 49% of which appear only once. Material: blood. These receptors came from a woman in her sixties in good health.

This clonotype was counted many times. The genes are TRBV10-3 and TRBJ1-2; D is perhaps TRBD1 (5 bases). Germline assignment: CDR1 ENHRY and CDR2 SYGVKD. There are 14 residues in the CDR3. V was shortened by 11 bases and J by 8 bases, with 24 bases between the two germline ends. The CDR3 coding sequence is TGTGCCGTAACTCCGGGCCCGGACTGGGGCGGCTACACCTTC. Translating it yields CAVTPGPDWGGYTF.

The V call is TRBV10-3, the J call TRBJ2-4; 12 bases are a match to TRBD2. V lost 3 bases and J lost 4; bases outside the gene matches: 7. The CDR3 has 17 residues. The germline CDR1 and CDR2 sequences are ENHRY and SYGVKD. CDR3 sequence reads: CAISDPGLAGPKNIQYF. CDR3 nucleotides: TGTGCCATCAGTGACCCCGGACTAGCGGGACCTAAAAACATTCAGTACTTC.

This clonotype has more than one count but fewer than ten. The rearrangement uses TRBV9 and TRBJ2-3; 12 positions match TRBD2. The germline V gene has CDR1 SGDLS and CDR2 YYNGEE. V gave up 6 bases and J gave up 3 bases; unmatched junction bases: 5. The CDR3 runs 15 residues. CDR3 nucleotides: TGTGCCAGCACCCTGACTAGCGGGAGAACAGATACGCAGTATTTT. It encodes CASTLTSGRTDTQYF.

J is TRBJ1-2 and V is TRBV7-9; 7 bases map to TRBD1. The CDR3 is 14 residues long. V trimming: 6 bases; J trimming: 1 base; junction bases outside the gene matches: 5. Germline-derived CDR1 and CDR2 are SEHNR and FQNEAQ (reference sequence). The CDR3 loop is CASSIRGLNYGYTF. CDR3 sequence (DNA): TGTGCCAGCAGTATAAGGGGGCTTAACTATGGCTACACCTTC.

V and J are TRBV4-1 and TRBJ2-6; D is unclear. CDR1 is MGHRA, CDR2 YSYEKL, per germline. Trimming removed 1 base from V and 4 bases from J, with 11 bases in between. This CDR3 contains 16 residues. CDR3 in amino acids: CASSQGTLRGANVLTF. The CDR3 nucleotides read TGCGCCAGCAGCCAAGGAACACTCCGAGGGGCCAACGTCCTGACTTTC.

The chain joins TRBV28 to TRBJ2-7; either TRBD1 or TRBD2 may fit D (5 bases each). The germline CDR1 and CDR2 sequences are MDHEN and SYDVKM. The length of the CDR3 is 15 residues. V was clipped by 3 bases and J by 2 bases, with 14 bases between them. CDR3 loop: CASSFRDRGPYEQYF. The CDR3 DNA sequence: TGTGCCAGCAGTTTTCGAGATAGGGGACCCTACGAGCAGTACTTC. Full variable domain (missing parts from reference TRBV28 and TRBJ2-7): DVKVTQSSRYLVKRTGEKVFLECVQDMDHENMFWYRQDPGLGLRLIYFSYDVKMKEKGDIPEGYSVSREKKERFSLILESASTNQTSMYLCASSFRDRGPYEQYFGPGTRLTVT.

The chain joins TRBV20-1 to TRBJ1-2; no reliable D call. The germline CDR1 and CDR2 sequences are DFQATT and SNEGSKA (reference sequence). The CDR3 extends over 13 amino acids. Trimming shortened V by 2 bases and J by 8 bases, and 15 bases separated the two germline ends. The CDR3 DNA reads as TGCAGTGCTAGACCTCACATGTTGGAGGGCTACACCTTC. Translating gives CSARPHMLEGYTF.

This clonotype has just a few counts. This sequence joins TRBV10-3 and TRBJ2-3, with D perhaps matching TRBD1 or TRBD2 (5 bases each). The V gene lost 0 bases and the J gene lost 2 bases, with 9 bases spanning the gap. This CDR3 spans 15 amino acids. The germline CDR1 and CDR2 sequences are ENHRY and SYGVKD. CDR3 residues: CAISESGESTDTQYF. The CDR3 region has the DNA TGTGCCATCAGTGAGTCGGGGGAGTCCACAGATACGCAGTATTTT.

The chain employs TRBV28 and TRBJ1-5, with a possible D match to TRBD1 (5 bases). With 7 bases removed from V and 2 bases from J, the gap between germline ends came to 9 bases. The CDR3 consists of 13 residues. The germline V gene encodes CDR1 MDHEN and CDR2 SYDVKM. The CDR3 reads CASNRQRNQPQHF. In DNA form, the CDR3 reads TGTGCCAGCAACCGACAGCGCAATCAGCCCCAGCATTTT.

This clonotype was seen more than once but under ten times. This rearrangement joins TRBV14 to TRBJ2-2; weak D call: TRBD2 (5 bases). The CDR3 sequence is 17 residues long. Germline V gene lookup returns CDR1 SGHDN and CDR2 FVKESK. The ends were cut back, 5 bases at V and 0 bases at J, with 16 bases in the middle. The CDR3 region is CASSYGPSGPNTGELFF. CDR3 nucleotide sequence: TGTGCCAGCAGCTACGGGCCCAGCGGCCCGAACACCGGGGAGCTGTTTTTT.

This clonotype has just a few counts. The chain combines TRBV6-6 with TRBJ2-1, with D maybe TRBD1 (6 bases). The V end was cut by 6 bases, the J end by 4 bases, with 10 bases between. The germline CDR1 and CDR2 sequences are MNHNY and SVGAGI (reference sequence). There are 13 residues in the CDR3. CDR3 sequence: CASRSDRYNEQFF. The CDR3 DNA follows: TGTGCCAGCAGATCTGACAGGTACAATGAGCAGTTCTTC.

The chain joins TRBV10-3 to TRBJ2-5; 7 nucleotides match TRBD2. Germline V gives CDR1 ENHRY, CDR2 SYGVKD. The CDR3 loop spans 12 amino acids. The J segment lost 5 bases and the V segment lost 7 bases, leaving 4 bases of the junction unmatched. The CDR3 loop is CAIKTSKETQYF. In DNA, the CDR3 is TGTGCCATCAAGACTAGCAAGGAGACCCAGTACTTC.

CDR3 amino acids: CASSTGQGDYYGYTF. The CDR3, as DNA: TGTGCCAGCAGCACAGGACAGGGAGATTATTATGGCTACACCTTC. The chain uses TRBV7-9 and TRBJ1-2; 8 nucleotides agree with TRBD1. Germline V CDR1 and CDR2: SEHNR, FQNEAQ (reference sequence). The CDR3 sequence is 15 residues long. The junction had 10 bases not matched to a gene; V was cut back by 5 bases and J by 5 bases.

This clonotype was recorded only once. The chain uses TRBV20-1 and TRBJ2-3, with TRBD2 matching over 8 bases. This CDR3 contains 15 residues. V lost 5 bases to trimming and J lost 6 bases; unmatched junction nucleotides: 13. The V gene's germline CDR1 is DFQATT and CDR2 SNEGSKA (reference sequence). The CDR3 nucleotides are TGCAGTGCTGGGCGGGGGGAGGGACTCACGGATACGCAGTATTTT. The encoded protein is CSAGRGEGLTDTQYF.